These 15 T cell receptor beta chains came from one sample sequenced in a study of B cell selection in AIRE deficiency. The sorted conventional CD4 T cells were gated as CD4+CD127+. Profiled with immunoSEQ multiplex PCR; TCRdb holds only in-frame clones, not every one. This table has 21,000 or so clones, around 97% appearing once. Sequenced: conventional CD4+ T cells sorted from PBMCs. These TCRs come from a human donor with AIRE deficiency.

The chain recombines TRBV11-3 with TRBJ2-3; TRBD2 matches 8 bases. The CDR3 consists of 17 residues. Germline CDR1 reads SGHNT; CDR2 reads YENEEA. With V trimmed by 4 bases and J by 1 base, 10 bases remained unmatched. The CDR3 here is CASSSSAGGGRTDTQYF. The CDR3 coding sequence is TGTGCCAGCAGCTCTTCGGCGGGAGGCGGACGCACAGATACGCAGTATTTT.

This clone appeared a single time. The chain combines TRBV7-2 with TRBJ1-2, with D maybe TRBD1 (6 bases). Germline assignment: CDR1 SGHTA and CDR2 FQGNSA. This CDR3 region has 13 residues. V lost 2 bases to trimming and J lost 2 bases, with 6 bases between them. CDR3 sequence reads: CASSLQGNYGYTF. CDR3 coding DNA: TGTGCCAGCAGCTTACAGGGGAACTATGGCTACACCTTC. Combining the CDR3 with reference TRBV7-2 and TRBJ1-2 gives the whole variable domain GAGVSQSPSNKVTEKGKDVELRCDPISGHTALYWYRQSLGQGLEFLIYFQGNSAPDKSGLPSDRFSAERTGGSVSTLTIQRTQQEDSAVYLCASSLQGNYGYTFGSGTRLTVV.

The J gene is TRBJ2-7, the V gene TRBV12-5, with 8 bases aligning to TRBD2. Germline V gives CDR1 LGHNT, CDR2 FRNRAP. The V gene end was trimmed by 1 base and the J gene end by 3 bases; junction bases not matched to a gene: 11. The CDR3 contains 17 residues. The CDR3 nucleotides are TGTGCTAGTGGTTTGGGGCACGGGAGCGGGAGCTACTACGAGCAGTACTTC. Translating it yields CASGLGHGSGSYYEQYF.

The chain carries TRBV10-3 and TRBJ2-3, with 7 bases fitting TRBD2. The CDR3 contains 14 residues. Germline-derived CDR1 and CDR2 are ENHRY and SYGVKD. V was clipped by 8 bases and J by 3 bases; unmatched bases: 8. CDR3 DNA: TGTGCCATCGCCATAGCGGGTTCTACAGATACGCAGTATTTT. Its translation: CAIAIAGSTDTQYF.

The V gene is TRBV7-6, the J gene TRBJ2-7; no clear D gene. Germline V gene sequence: CDR1 SGHVS, CDR2 FNYEAQ. The CDR3 consists of 11 residues. The V end was cut by 6 bases, the J end by 0 bases, with 3 bases between. CDR3 sequence reads: CASSLSYEQYF. The CDR3 nucleotides are TGTGCCAGCAGTCTCTCCTACGAGCAGTACTTC.

CDR3 nucleotide sequence: TGTGCCTGGACAGGGCCGGGTCTCGAGCAGTACTTC. This encodes CAWTGPGLEQYF. V usage is TRBV30 and J usage is TRBJ2-7, with D perhaps matching TRBD1 (5 bases). CDR1 and CDR2 (germline): GTSNPN, SVGIG (reference sequence). CDR3 length: 12 residues. V lost 4 bases and J lost 6, with 13 bases in between.

The chain combines TRBV18 with TRBJ2-5; TRBD1 matches 8 bases. Trimming at V came to 5 bases and at J to 3 bases, leaving 5 bases not matched to a gene. The V gene's germline CDR1 is KGHSH and CDR2 LQKENI. This CDR3 comprises 14 residues. CDR3 in amino acids: CASSYWGQEETQYF. Here the CDR3 DNA reads TGTGCCAGCTCATATTGGGGACAGGAAGAGACCCAGTACTTC.

The J gene is TRBJ1-2, the V gene TRBV27, with no clear D. Trimming pared 6 bases from V and 8 bases from J, leaving 22 bases between. CDR3 length: 15 amino acids. CDR1 is MNHEY, CDR2 SMNVEV, per germline (reference sequence). The CDR3 is CASRATPPGSLGYTF. In DNA form, the CDR3 reads TGTGCCAGCAGGGCGACACCCCCCGGCTCCCTGGGCTACACCTTC.

The V gene is TRBV11-2, the J gene TRBJ1-2, with D perhaps matching TRBD1 (6 bases). The V end was cut by 1 base, the J end by 3 bases, with 12 bases between. The CDR3 extends over 15 amino acids. Looked up from germline, CDR1 is SGHAT and CDR2 is FQNNGV. The CDR3 region is CASSLVFSGDYGYTF. Here the CDR3 DNA reads TGTGCCAGCAGCTTAGTTTTCTCAGGGGACTATGGCTACACCTTC.

In its sample, this clone was seen once. The chain has TRBV4-2 and TRBJ2-3, with 16 bases lining up with TRBD2. Germline CDR1 and CDR2: LGHNA and YNFKEQ. Trimming cost V 2 bases and J 4 bases; bases outside gene matches: 9. This CDR3 contains 19 residues. In nucleotides, the CDR3 is TGTGCCAGCAGCCAACCGGGACTAGCGGGAGGGCCCGGAGCAGATACGCAGTATTTT. Amino acid sequence: CASSQPGLAGGPGADTQYF.

A single count supports this clone. V is TRBV5-4 and J is TRBJ1-2; no clear D. The V gene's germline CDR1 is SGHNT and CDR2 YYREEE (reference sequence). This CDR3 comprises 14 residues. Trimming removed 4 bases at V and 4 bases at J, with 14 bases between. Here the CDR3 reads CASSPWAVTYGYTF. CDR3 nucleotide sequence: TGTGCCAGCAGCCCTTGGGCCGTAACCTATGGCTACACCTTC.

The chain uses TRBV5-4 and TRBJ1-2, with 9 bases fitting TRBD1. The trim removed 6 bases at V and 4 bases at J, leaving 4 bases unmatched. CDR1 is SGHNT and CDR2 is YYREEE in the germline V gene (reference sequence). The CDR3 spans 13 residues. In DNA, the CDR3 is TGTGCCAGCATCCCGGACAGGGGCTATGGCTACACCTTC. Translated: CASIPDRGYGYTF.

The gene calls are TRBV9 and TRBJ1-4; weak D call: TRBD1 (5 bases). V dropped 5 bases and J dropped 3 bases, with 14 bases sitting between them. Germline values: CDR1 SGDLS, CDR2 YYNGEE. The CDR3 spans 15 residues. The CDR3 DNA sequence: TGTGCCAGCAGTGAACTTGGAGGGGCTAATGAAAAACTGTTTTTT. Its protein product is CASSELGGANEKLFF.

J is TRBJ1-6 and V is TRBV5-1; D unresolved. This CDR3 spans 17 amino acids. Germline CDR1 SGHRS, CDR2 YFSETQ. Trimming removed 0 bases at V and 5 bases at J, with 15 bases between. Here the CDR3 DNA reads TGCGCCAGCAGCTTGGATGGCGCAGGCCTGAATAATTCACCCCTCCACTTT. As protein: CASSLDGAGLNNSPLHF.

The rearrangement joins TRBV5-1 to TRBJ2-5, with TRBD2 matching 13 bases. CDR1 SGHRS and CDR2 YFSETQ come from the germline V gene. Unmatched junction bases numbered 5, after V lost 2 bases and J lost 7 bases. CDR3 length: 15 residues. CDR3 amino acids: CASSFGLAGAGTQYF. DNA for the CDR3: TGCGCCAGCAGCTTTGGACTAGCGGGAGCAGGGACCCAGTACTTC.